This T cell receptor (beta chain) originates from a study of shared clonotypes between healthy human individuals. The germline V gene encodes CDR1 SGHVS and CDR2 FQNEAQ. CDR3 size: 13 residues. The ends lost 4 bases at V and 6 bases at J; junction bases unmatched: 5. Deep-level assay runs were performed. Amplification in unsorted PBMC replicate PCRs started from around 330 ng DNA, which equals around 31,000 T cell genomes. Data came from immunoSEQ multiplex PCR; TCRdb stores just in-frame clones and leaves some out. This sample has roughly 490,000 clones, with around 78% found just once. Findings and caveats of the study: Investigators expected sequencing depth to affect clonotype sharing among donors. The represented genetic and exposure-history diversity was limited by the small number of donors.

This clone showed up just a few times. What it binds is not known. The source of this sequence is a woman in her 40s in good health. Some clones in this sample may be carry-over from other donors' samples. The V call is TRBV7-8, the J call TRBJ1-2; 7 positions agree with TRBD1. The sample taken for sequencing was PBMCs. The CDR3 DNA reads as TGTGCCAGCAGCTCAAACACAGGGGATGGCTACACCTTC. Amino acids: CASSSNTGDGYTF.